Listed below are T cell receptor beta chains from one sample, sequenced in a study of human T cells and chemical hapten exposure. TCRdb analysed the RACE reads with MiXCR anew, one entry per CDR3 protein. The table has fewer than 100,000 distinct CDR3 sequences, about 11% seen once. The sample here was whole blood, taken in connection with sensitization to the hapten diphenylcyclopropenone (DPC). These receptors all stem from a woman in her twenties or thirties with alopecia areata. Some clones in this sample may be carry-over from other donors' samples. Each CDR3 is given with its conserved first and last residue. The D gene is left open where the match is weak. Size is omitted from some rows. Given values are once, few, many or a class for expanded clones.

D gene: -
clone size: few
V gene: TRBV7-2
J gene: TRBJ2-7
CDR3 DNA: TGTGCCAGCAGCCTAGCTTACGCGCAGTACTTC
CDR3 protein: CASSLAYAQYF

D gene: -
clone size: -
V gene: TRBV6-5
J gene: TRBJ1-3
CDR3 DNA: TGTGCCAGCGGTTCTGGAAACACCATATATTTT
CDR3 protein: CASGSGNTIYF

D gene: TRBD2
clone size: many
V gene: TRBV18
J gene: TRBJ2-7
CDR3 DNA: TGTGCCAGCTCGCTGGGGACTAGCGAGCAGTACTTC
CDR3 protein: CASSLGTSEQYF

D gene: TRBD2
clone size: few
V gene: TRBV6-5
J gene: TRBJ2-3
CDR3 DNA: TGTGCCAGCAGTTACTCTAGGACTAGCGGTATAACAGATACGCAGTATTTT
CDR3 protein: CASSYSRTSGITDTQYF

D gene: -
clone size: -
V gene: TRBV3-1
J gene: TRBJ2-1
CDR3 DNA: TGTGCCAGCAGCCAAGAAACCCAGAAGGGCACTCGTGAGCAGTTCTTC
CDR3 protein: CASSQETQKGTREQFF

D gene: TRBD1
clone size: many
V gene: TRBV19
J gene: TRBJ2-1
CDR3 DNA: TGTGCCAGTAGTGTCCAGGGGGTCTTTTACAATGAGCAGTTCTTC
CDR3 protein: CASSVQGVFYNEQFF

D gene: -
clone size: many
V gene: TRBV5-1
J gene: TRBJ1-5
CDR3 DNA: TGCGCCAGCAGCTTGGATCTCAGGCGGGATCAGCCCCAGCATTTT
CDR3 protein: CASSLDLRRDQPQHF

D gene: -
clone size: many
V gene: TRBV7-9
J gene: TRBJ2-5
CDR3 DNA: TGTGCCAGCAGCTTAGCGGGTAGCGCAAAGGGGGAAGAGACCCAGTACTTC
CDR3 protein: CASSLAGSAKGEETQYF

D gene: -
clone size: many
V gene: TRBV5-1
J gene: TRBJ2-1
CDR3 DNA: TGCGCCAGCAGCTTGTCTCCGGCTAGCGCCCACCCCGACTACAATGAGCAGTTCTTC
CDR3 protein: CASSLSPASAHPDYNEQFF

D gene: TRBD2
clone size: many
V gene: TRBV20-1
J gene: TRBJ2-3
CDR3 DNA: TGCAGTGGTCGGCGGGGGGATACGCAGTATTTT
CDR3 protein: CSGRRGDTQYF

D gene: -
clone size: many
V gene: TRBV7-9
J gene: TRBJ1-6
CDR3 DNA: TGTGCCAGCAGCTTAGAAGGGGGTAATTCACCCCTCCACTTT
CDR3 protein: CASSLEGGNSPLHF

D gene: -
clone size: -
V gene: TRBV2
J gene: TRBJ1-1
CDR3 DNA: TGTGCCAGCAGTGGGGGCACGAACACTGAAGCTTTCTTT
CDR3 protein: CASSGGTNTEAFF